Listed here are 16 T cell receptor beta chains from one sample, sequenced in a study of control samples from healthy donors and cancer patients. Using immunoSEQ multiplex PCR, the repertoire was profiled, and TCRdb retains in-frame clones only, with some absent. The top ten clones hold around 5.4% of a sample with about 150,000 clones, approximately 94% of them seen once. The sample was blood. Receptors originate from a man between 40 and 49 years old in good health.

V gene TRBV4-1 combines with J gene TRBJ2-1; D remains ambiguous. The CDR3 runs 14 residues. Germline V gene lookup returns CDR1 MGHRA and CDR2 YSYEKL. V was pared by 4 bases and J by 1 base, with 8 bases between. CDR3 nucleotide sequence: TGCGCCAGCAGCCCGGGCCCATCCTACAATGAGCAGTTCTTC. Residues: CASSPGPSYNEQFF.

This chain joins TRBV6-5 and TRBJ1-1; 7 bases align to TRBD1. Germline V gene data show CDR1 as MNHEY and CDR2 as SVGAGI. CDR3 length equals 14 residues. With V trimmed by 4 bases and J by 2 bases, 4 bases remained unmatched. CDR3 loop: CASSWGQFNTEAFF. The CDR3 nucleotides read TGTGCCAGCAGTTGGGGACAGTTTAACACTGAAGCTTTCTTT.

J is TRBJ1-1 and V is TRBV5-1, with TRBD1 as a possible D gene (5 bases). The CDR3 contains 13 residues. V was trimmed by 0 bases and J by 5 bases, leaving 8 bases between them. The germline CDR1 and CDR2 sequences are SGHRS and YFSETQ. DNA for the CDR3: TGCGCCAGCAGCTTGGACAGGATGACTGAAGCTTTCTTT. Residues: CASSLDRMTEAFF.

This chain uses TRBV27 with TRBJ1-2; 9 nucleotides line up with TRBD1. Germline V gene lookup returns CDR1 MNHEY and CDR2 SMNVEV (reference sequence). V shed 6 bases, J shed 3 bases, and the junction held 8 bases outside the gene matches. This CDR3 has 15 amino acids. CDR3 region: CASSPTGTGHYGYTF. The CDR3 DNA sequence: TGTGCCAGCAGCCCCACCGGGACAGGGCACTATGGCTACACCTTC.

This chain connects TRBV11-2 to TRBJ1-5; 9 bases are a match to TRBD1. Trimming took 5 bases from V and 6 from J; bases not matched to a gene: 5. Germline CDR1 reads SGHAT; CDR2 reads FQNNGV. This CDR3 region has 14 residues. CDR3 DNA sequence: TGTGCCAGCAGCCACCCGACAGGGGGTCAGCCCCAGCATTTT. Translation: CASSHPTGGQPQHF.

CDR3 sequence (DNA): TGTGCCAGCAGTCGAAACCCCGACAACACGCAGTATTTT. Amino acid sequence: CASSRNPDNTQYF. The genes are TRBV9 and TRBJ2-3; D is unresolved. With 5 bases removed from V and 9 bases from J, the gap between germline ends came to 16 bases. The CDR3 is made up of 13 amino acids. Per germline, CDR1 SGDLS and CDR2 YYNGEE.

The sample holds one count of this clone. This chain joins TRBV29-1 and TRBJ2-3; D remains ambiguous. Trimming took off 4 bases at V and 2 bases at J, with 10 bases between the two ends. Germline V CDR1 and CDR2: SQVTM, ANQGSEA. This CDR3 comprises 13 residues. The CDR3 DNA reads TGCAGCGTTGGTGAGGTTAACACAGATACGCAGTATTTT. Translating gives CSVGEVNTDTQYF.

V gene TRBV5-1 combines with J gene TRBJ2-3, with 8 bases lining up with TRBD1. The CDR3 extends over 14 amino acids. V lost 4 bases, J lost 1 base, and 2 bases stayed unmatched. The V gene's germline CDR1 is SGHRS and CDR2 YFSETQ. The CDR3 spells CASSQGARTDTQYF. CDR3 in DNA: TGCGCCAGCAGCCAGGGGGCTCGCACAGATACGCAGTATTTT.

The chain combines TRBV19 with TRBJ2-1; 7 nucleotides match TRBD2. J was trimmed by 2 bases and V by 5 bases; bases with no gene match: 9. The CDR3 is made up of 16 amino acids. Germline-derived CDR1 and CDR2 are LNHDA and SQIVND (reference sequence). As DNA, the CDR3 is TGTGCCAGTAGTCCAATCGGCGGGGGAGCCTACAATGAGCAGTTCTTC. Amino acids: CASSPIGGGAYNEQFF.

J is TRBJ1-1 and V is TRBV5-1; D is undetermined. The CDR3 is 15 amino acids. Per germline, CDR1 SGHRS and CDR2 YFSETQ. Trimming cost V 1 base and J 1 base, with 11 bases left between them. Written as DNA, the CDR3 is TGCGCCAGCAGCTTGCGGCCGGGCTGGAACACTGAAGCTTTCTTT. Translation: CASSLRPGWNTEAFF.

V is TRBV4-2 and J is TRBJ2-5, with D possibly being TRBD1 or TRBD2 (7 bases each). Trimming removed 3 bases at V and 4 bases at J, with 15 bases between. The CDR3 sequence is 15 residues long. CDR1 and CDR2 from the germline V gene are LGHNA and YNFKEQ. CDR3 in DNA: TGTGCCAGCAGCCATCCCGGGGAGGGGGCAGAGACCCAGTACTTC. It codes for CASSHPGEGAETQYF.

The CDR3 region is CASMEQRGGTDTQYF. The CDR3 region has the DNA TGTGCCAGCATGGAACAGCGGGGGGGCACAGATACGCAGTATTTT. The V and J genes are TRBV5-6 and TRBJ2-3, with 9 bases fitting TRBD2. In germline, CDR1 is SGHDT, CDR2 YYEEEE. The length of the CDR3 is 15 residues. J was trimmed by 1 base and V by 6 bases; bases with no gene match: 6.

In nucleotides, the CDR3 is TGCGCCAGCGGGCTAGCGGGGGGTAACCCCCATGAGCAGTTCTTC. Translated: CASGLAGGNPHEQFF. This sequence joins TRBV5-1 and TRBJ2-1, with TRBD2 matching 11 bases. The CDR3 covers 15 residues. Germline CDR1 is SGHRS and CDR2 is YFSETQ. With 7 bases clipped from V and 8 bases from J, the junction kept 11 bases outside the gene matches.

This clone turned up a few times. V is TRBV10-2 and J is TRBJ1-2; D unclear. V was shortened by 0 bases and J by 4 bases, with 12 bases between the two germline ends. Per germline, CDR1 WSHSY and CDR2 SAAADI. The CDR3 length is 15 residues. The CDR3 DNA reads as TGCGCCAGCAGTGAGTCGTCAGGCCAGACCTATGGCTACACCTTC. Amino acids: CASSESSGQTYGYTF.

The chain is built from TRBV29-1 and TRBJ2-7, with a tentative D call TRBD2 (6 bases). Trimming left V 4 bases short and J 3 bases short, with 13 bases between. The CDR3 extends over 13 amino acids. CDR1 is SQVTM, CDR2 ANQGSEA, per germline. The CDR3 protein is CSVVGGLDYEQYF. The CDR3 DNA reads as TGCAGCGTTGTTGGAGGGTTGGACTACGAGCAGTACTTC.

The chain combines TRBV11-2 with TRBJ1-1, with D unclear. V was trimmed by 1 base and J by 4 bases, leaving 1 base between them. Germline lookup yields CDR1 SGHAT and CDR2 FQNNGV. The CDR3 has 11 residues. CDR3 in DNA: TGTGCCAGCAGCTTAGGCACTGAAGCTTTCTTT. The encoded protein is CASSLGTEAFF.